This T cell receptor (beta chain) was documented in a study of CD8 T cells in Susac syndrome. General study results and limits: TCR sequencing and HLA analysis covered a relatively small number of individuals.

RNA, at roughly 0.5 to 1 ug, was reverse transcribed with random hexamers. TCRdb reprocessed the immunoSEQ multiplex PCR reads via MiXCR and lists one record per CDR3 protein. The sample has 180,000 or so distinct CDR3 sequences; 95% are singletons. This clonotype has just a few counts. Its specificity is not known. Trimming removed 5 bases from V and 6 bases from J, with 11 bases in between. Germline CDR1 SGDLS, CDR2 YYNGEE. This CDR3 contains 13 residues. TCR beta was sequenced from blood CD8+ and CD4+ T cells. The study used healthy donors as controls matched for age and sex. Isolation of CD8+ and CD4+ T cells was performed negatively, whereas enrichment of TEMRA cells was done by FACS.

The TCR sequence derives from a human donor in good health. The V and J genes are TRBV9 and TRBJ2-2; D might be TRBD1 (6 bases). The sample comprised CD4+ T cells from PBMCs. The CDR3 nucleotides are TGTGCCAGCAGTCTTACAGGGCCCGGGGAGCTGTTTTTT. It codes for CASSLTGPGELFF. The full variable domain, in which reference TRBV9 and TRBJ2-2 provide the parts outside the CDR3, is DSGVTQTPKHLITATGQRVTLRCSPRSGDLSVYWYQQSLDQGLQFLIQYYNGEERAKGNILERFSAQQFPDLHSELNLSSLELGDSALYFCASSLTGPGELFFGEGSRLTVL.